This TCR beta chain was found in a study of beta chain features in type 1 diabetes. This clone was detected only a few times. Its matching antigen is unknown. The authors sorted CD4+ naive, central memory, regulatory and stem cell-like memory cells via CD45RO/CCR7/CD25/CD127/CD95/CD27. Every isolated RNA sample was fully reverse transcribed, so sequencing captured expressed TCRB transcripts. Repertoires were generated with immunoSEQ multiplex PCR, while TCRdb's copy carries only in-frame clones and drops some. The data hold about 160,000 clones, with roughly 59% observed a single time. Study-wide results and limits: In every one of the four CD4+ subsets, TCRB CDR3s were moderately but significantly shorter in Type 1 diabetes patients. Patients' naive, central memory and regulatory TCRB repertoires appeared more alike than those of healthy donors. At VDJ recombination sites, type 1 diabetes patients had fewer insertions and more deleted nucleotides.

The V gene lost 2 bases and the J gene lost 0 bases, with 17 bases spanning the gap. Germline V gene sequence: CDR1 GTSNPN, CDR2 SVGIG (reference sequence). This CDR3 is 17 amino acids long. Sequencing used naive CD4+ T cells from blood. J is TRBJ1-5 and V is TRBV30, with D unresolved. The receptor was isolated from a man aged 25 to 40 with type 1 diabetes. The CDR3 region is CAWSIFTQTNSNQPQHF. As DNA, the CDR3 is TGTGCCTGGAGTATCTTCACCCAGACTAATAGCAATCAGCCCCAGCATTTT.